This TCR beta chain was recovered during a study of cytomegalovirus exposure and HLA in healthy donors. Germline CDR1 is MNHNS and CDR2 is SASEGT. There are 12 residues in the CDR3. V lost 5 bases to trimming and J lost 4 bases, with 8 bases between them. Researchers ran the PCR with 60 Vbeta and 13 Jbeta primers. Generated by immunoSEQ multiplex PCR, the TCRdb table keeps only in-frame clones and is missing some. The sample includes roughly 120,000 clones, roughly 68% of them seen just once. This sequence joins TRBV6-1 and TRBJ1-2, with D possibly TRBD1 on 6 matching bases. This clonotype was sampled from a woman in her forties or fifties in good health and CMV-seropositive. Sample: PBMCs. The CDR3 bases are TGTGCCAGCAGTAGGACAGCCTATGGCTACACCTTC. It codes for CASSRTAYGYTF.